Below, one T cell receptor beta chain is given with its context. This sample stems from a study of blood T cell repertoires in COVID-19. Study in general: Whether acute or convalescent, the COVID-19 samples came from the United States, Italy and Spain. From T cells, B-cell-depleted T cells, or PBMCs came the material, which was cDNA or gDNA.

V lost 5 bases, J lost 2 bases, and 10 bases stayed unmatched. The germline gives CDR1 SGHTS, CDR2 YDEGEE. This CDR3 comprises 15 residues. Authors' methods: Reference gene primer amplification yielded estimated nucleated cell counts. Generated by immunoSEQ multiplex PCR, the TCRdb table keeps only in-frame clones and is missing some. From that table come the V and J calls and clone size; the DNA was used to work out D and trimming. The data show approximately 300,000 clones, with around 89% seen just once and around 0.8% held by the top ten. Sequencing used peripheral blood. The source is a man under 40 with acute or convalescent COVID-19. The genes are TRBV5-8 and TRBJ2-7, with 7 nucleotides matching TRBD1. The CDR3 spells CASRNEGGSTYEQYF. In DNA form, the CDR3 reads TGTGCCAGCAGAAACGAAGGGGGCAGTACCTACGAGCAGTACTTC.